A single sample is the source of the 5 T cell receptor beta chains below, sequenced in a study of T cells after yellow fever vaccination. TCRdb called the 5' RACE reads again in MiXCR, with one record for every CDR3 protein. The repertoire holds some 350,000 distinct CDR3 sequences, with approximately 9% as singletons. Sequencing used PBMCs, obtained on the day of the first yellow fever vaccination. The origin of the receptors is a man aged 18 to 30 who received the YFV17D yellow fever vaccine.

This chain links TRBV25-1 with TRBJ2-4; 10 nucleotides align to TRBD1. V gave up 3 bases and J gave up 8 bases; unmatched junction bases: 7. CDR1 and CDR2 from the germline V gene are MGHDK and SYGVNS. This CDR3 region has 15 residues. In nucleotides, the CDR3 is TGTGCCAGCAGTGAGGGCGGGGACAGGGGATACATTCAGTACTTC. Residues: CASSEGGDRGYIQYF.

The chain couples TRBV6-1 to TRBJ2-7; 10 bases match TRBD2. Germline V gives CDR1 MNHNS, CDR2 SASEGT. The V segment lost 6 bases and the J segment 7 bases; nucleotides outside the gene matches: 6. The CDR3 loop spans 13 amino acids. The DNA for the CDR3 is TGTGCCAGCAGCGGTAGCGGGGGGTTGGAGCAGTACTTC. This gives the protein CASSGSGGLEQYF.

The sample holds many counts of this clonotype. The rearrangement links TRBV7-9 to TRBJ1-2; TRBD1 is a possible D gene (6 bases). The CDR3 loop spans 14 amino acids. V was clipped by 1 base and J by 8 bases, with 14 bases between them. Germline loops: CDR1 SEHNR, CDR2 FQNEAQ (reference sequence). The CDR3 region is CASSLVPGAQGYTF. DNA of the CDR3: TGTGCCAGCAGCTTAGTACCGGGGGCACAAGGCTACACCTTC.

There are a few counts of this clonotype. V is TRBV7-2 and J is TRBJ2-7, with D perhaps TRBD1 (6 bases). The CDR3 runs to 14 residues. V lost 1 base to trimming and J lost 6 bases, with 13 bases between them. Germline V gene data show CDR1 as SGHTA and CDR2 as FQGNSA. Written as DNA, the CDR3 is TGTGCCAGCAGCTTAGTAGGGGGATCGGGCGAGCAGTACGTC. Translation: CASSLVGGSGEQYV.

This chain links TRBV29-1 with TRBJ2-7; 12 bases align to TRBD1. Germline CDR1 reads SQVTM; CDR2 reads ANQGSEA. This CDR3 is built from 15 residues. Trimming cost V 2 bases and J 5 bases; bases outside gene matches: 7. CDR3 sequence (DNA): TGCAGCGTTGAAAGGGGGACAGGGGGCGGACACGAGCAGTACTTC. This translates into CSVERGTGGGHEQYF.